This note documents a single T cell receptor beta chain sequence. Its antigen is not known. This specimen belongs to a study of T-cell memory formation after mild COVID-19. Study-wide background: Clustering of TCRs was largely donor specific.

The germline gives CDR1 SGHDT, CDR2 YYEEEE. This CDR3 region has 15 residues. The ends were cut back, 4 bases at V and 4 bases at J, with 17 bases in the middle. Broader study findings: Clones that contracted from day 15 to 85 had balanced CD4/CD8; later expanders were CD4+ biased. For contracting clones, CD4+ ones sat mainly in CM and EM, CD8+ in EMRA.

TCRdb called the 5' RACE reads again in MiXCR, with one record for every CDR3 protein. The top ten clones hold 9% to 15% of a sample with about half a million distinct CDR3 sequences, about 20% of them seen once. The V gene is TRBV5-6, the J gene TRBJ1-2; the D is unclear. The sequence was collected from an adult woman who had mild COVID-19 (a few samples of this study predate the infection). Cell type and time point are not known. The sample comprised PBMCs or a T cell subset sorted from them (not recorded which). This CDR3 reads CASSVGLSLIYGYTF. In nucleotides, the CDR3 is TGTGCCAGCAGCGTTGGGCTCTCCCTTATCTATGGCTACACCTTC.